A selection of T cell receptor beta chains follows, all from one sample in a study of T cell responses to AZD1222 COVID-19 vaccine. Clones were sequenced by immunoSEQ multiplex PCR, and TCRdb holds only the in-frame ones, with some missing. The top ten hold approximately 5.9% of the sample, which has roughly 120,000 clones, 91% seen once. The sample in question was peripheral blood, obtained on day 0 of AZD1222 vaccination. Source of these receptors: an adult in good health. Each CDR3 is given with its conserved first and last residue. The D gene is left open where the match is weak. Part of the rows lack a size; the others show once, few, many or a class for expanded clones.

size: once
V: TRBV29-1
J: TRBJ2-3
length: 11
D: -
DNA: TGCAGCGTTGACCTCACAGATACGCAGTATTTT
CDR3: CSVDLTDTQYF

size: -
V: TRBV7-8
J: TRBJ2-7
length: 15
D: TRBD1
DNA: TGTGCCAGCAGCTTAGGACAGGGGGCAACCTACGAGCAGTACTTC
CDR3: CASSLGQGATYEQYF

size: few
V: TRBV28
J: TRBJ2-7
length: 14
D: TRBD2
DNA: TGTGCCAGCAGTTCGCCTAGCGGGTCCCACGAGCAGTACTTC
CDR3: CASSSPSGSHEQYF

size: -
V: TRBV18
J: TRBJ1-5
length: 14
D: TRBD1
DNA: TGTGCCAGCTCCAGACAGGGGAGGGATCAGCCCCAGCATTTT
CDR3: CASSRQGRDQPQHF

size: -
V: TRBV19
J: TRBJ2-7
length: 13
D: TRBD1
DNA: TGTGCCAGTAGTAAGGGACAGCCCTACGAGCAGTACTTC
CDR3: CASSKGQPYEQYF

size: -
V: TRBV6-5
J: TRBJ2-1
length: 14
D: TRBD2
DNA: TGTGCCAGCAGTCCATGGACTAGTGGCAATGAGCAGTTCTTC
CDR3: CASSPWTSGNEQFF

size: -
V: TRBV29-1
J: TRBJ1-2
length: 15
D: TRBD1
DNA: TGCAGCGCCGAGGACAGGGGGAGACCTTCGGGTGGCTACACCTTC
CDR3: CSAEDRGRPSGGYTF

size: few
V: TRBV9
J: TRBJ1-3
length: 13
D: -
DNA: TGTGCCAGCACTACAGGGTCTGGAAACACCATATATTTT
CDR3: CASTTGSGNTIYF

size: -
V: TRBV30
J: TRBJ2-4
length: 15
D: -
DNA: TGTGCCTGGAGTGTATCTGGATTTGGTGGGGACATTCAGTACTTC
CDR3: CAWSVSGFGGDIQYF

size: -
V: TRBV6-1
J: TRBJ1-6
length: 14
D: -
DNA: TGTGCCAGCAGTGAATCTGGATCCCGATTACCCCTCCACTTT
CDR3: CASSESGSRLPLHF

size: -
V: TRBV6-5
J: TRBJ1-2
length: 15
D: -
DNA: TGTGCCAGCAATCGGTGGGAGTATGCTAACTATGGCTACACCTTC
CDR3: CASNRWEYANYGYTF

size: -
V: TRBV30
J: TRBJ1-3
length: 13
D: -
DNA: TGTGCCTGGAGTGTCAAAGGTTCGGACACCATATATTTT
CDR3: CAWSVKGSDTIYF

size: -
V: TRBV27
J: TRBJ2-3
length: 17
D: -
DNA: TGTGCCAGCAGTTTCGCCCCCGGGCCTCGGAAGGCCGATACGCAGTATTTT
CDR3: CASSFAPGPRKADTQYF

size: -
V: TRBV6-6
J: TRBJ1-1
length: 16
D: -
DNA: TGTGCCAGCAGTTACACGGTGGGACACCCGAACACTGAAGCTTTCTTT
CDR3: CASSYTVGHPNTEAFF

size: -
V: TRBV27
J: TRBJ2-1
length: 14
D: -
DNA: TGTGCCAGCAGTTTATCGAGGTGGGTCAGGGAGCAGTTCTTC
CDR3: CASSLSRWVREQFF

size: -
V: TRBV21-1
J: TRBJ2-7
length: 14
D: -
DNA: TGTGCCAGCAGCGGCCGGGGAAGGGCCCACGAGCAGTACTTC
CDR3: CASSGRGRAHEQYF

size: -
V: TRBV19
J: TRBJ1-2
length: 11
D: -
DNA: TGTGCCAGTGGACAGAGGTATGGCTACACCTTC
CDR3: CASGQRYGYTF

size: few
V: TRBV5-1
J: TRBJ2-7
length: 12
D: -
DNA: TGCGCCAGCAGCTCGGAGAGCTACGAGCAGTACTTC
CDR3: CASSSESYEQYF

size: once
V: TRBV27
J: TRBJ2-7
length: 13
D: -
DNA: TGTGCCAGCAGTTCTGGGTTAGCCTACGAGCAGTACTTC
CDR3: CASSSGLAYEQYF

size: -
V: TRBV5-1
J: TRBJ2-1
length: 14
D: TRBD1
DNA: TGCGCCAGCAGCAGGGACAGGGCTCACAATGAGCAGTTCTTC
CDR3: CASSRDRAHNEQFF

size: -
V: TRBV12-5
J: TRBJ2-2
length: 14
D: -
DNA: TGTGCTAGTGGTTTGGTCCCGAACACCGGGGAGCTGTTTTTT
CDR3: CASGLVPNTGELFF

size: once
V: TRBV30
J: TRBJ1-5
length: 13
D: -
DNA: TGTGCCTGGAGTGATGGGGTCGCTCAGCCCCAGCATTTT
CDR3: CAWSDGVAQPQHF

size: -
V: TRBV25-1
J: TRBJ2-1
length: 16
D: TRBD2
DNA: TGTGCCAGCAGTGGATCTAGCGGGAGTGTTTACAATGAGCAGTTCTTC
CDR3: CASSGSSGSVYNEQFF

size: -
V: TRBV10-3
J: TRBJ1-1
length: 14
D: TRBD1
DNA: TGTGCCATCAGTGCGGGCAGGGGGCGAATTGAAGCTTTCTTT
CDR3: CAISAGRGRIEAFF

size: -
V: TRBV5-1
J: TRBJ2-1
length: 11
D: -
DNA: TGCGCCAGCAGTGATGACAATGAGCAGTTCTTC
CDR3: CASSDDNEQFF

size: -
V: TRBV19
J: TRBJ1-4
length: 12
D: TRBD1
DNA: TGTGCCAGTAGGAAAGACAGGGGACAACTGTTTTTT
CDR3: CASRKDRGQLFF

size: -
V: TRBV27
J: TRBJ1-2
length: 14
D: TRBD1
DNA: TGTGCCAGCAGTCCCCTGGGACAGTACGAGCGCTACACCTTC
CDR3: CASSPLGQYERYTF

size: -
V: TRBV3-1/TRBV3-2
J: TRBJ2-7
length: 14
D: TRBD2
DNA: TGTGCCAGCAGGCGGGGACTAGCGGGAGACGAGCAGTACTTC
CDR3: CASRRGLAGDEQYF

size: -
V: TRBV3-1/TRBV3-2
J: TRBJ1-1
length: 16
D: -
DNA: TGTGCCAGCAGCCAAGATCGGGGGGGGCAGAACACTGAAGCTTTCTTT
CDR3: CASSQDRGGQNTEAFF

size: -
V: TRBV28
J: TRBJ1-2
length: 15
D: -
DNA: TGTGCCAGCAGTTTATTAGGGCAGGAGTACTATGGCTACACCTTC
CDR3: CASSLLGQEYYGYTF

size: -
V: TRBV19
J: TRBJ1-2
length: 16
D: TRBD1
DNA: TGTGCCAGTAAGTCATCCGGGACAGCGCGCGCCTATGGCTACACCTTC
CDR3: CASKSSGTARAYGYTF